Below, 13 T cell receptor beta chains from the same sample are listed, as sequenced in a study of T-cell reconstitution after alpha-beta-depleted transplantation in children. The TCRbeta library incorporated unique molecular identifiers. TCRdb reprocessed the PCR reads via MiXCR and lists one record per CDR3 protein. This table holds fewer than 1 million distinct CDR3 sequences, around 15% found once. The sequences come from PBMCs, mostly from graft donor cells, collected 360 days after TCRalphabeta/CD19-depleted stem cell transplant. These receptors all come from a male patient between 5 and 17 years old who had a stem cell transplant for acute lymphoblastic leukemia, so the T cells may come from the graft donor.

Remarks on this clonotype: One base away lies a much larger clone, so this may be a sequencing read error. The chain is built from TRBV11-2 and TRBJ2-2, with D perhaps assigned TRBD1 or TRBD2 (5 bases each). Germline CDR1 reads SGHAT; CDR2 reads FQNNGV. The length of the CDR3 is 18 residues. CDR3 residues: CASSFKEAGTMNTGEPFF. In DNA form, the CDR3 reads TGTGCCAGCAGCTTCAAAGAGGCAGGGACGATGAACACCGGGGAGCCGTTTTTT.

The J gene is TRBJ2-3, the V gene TRBV5-4; 11 positions agree with TRBD2. V trimming: 0 bases; J trimming: 5 bases; junction bases outside the gene matches: 11. Germline V CDR1 and CDR2: SGHNT, YYREEE (reference sequence). The CDR3 consists of 18 residues. CDR3 in amino acids: CASSLASVAGGSKDTQYF. The CDR3, as DNA: TGTGCCAGCAGCTTGGCCTCAGTAGCGGGAGGGTCGAAAGATACGCAGTATTTT.

The genes are TRBV4-1 and TRBJ2-7; 11 nucleotides match TRBD2. This CDR3 has 16 amino acids. Germline V lookup: CDR1 MGHRA, CDR2 YSYEKL. Trimming cost V 4 bases and J 1 base; bases outside gene matches: 6. CDR3 DNA sequence: TGCGCCAGCAGCCCCTCGACTAGCGGGATTTCCTACGAGCAGTACTTC. Translated: CASSPSTSGISYEQYF.

The sample holds a few counts of this clonotype. The V and J genes are TRBV5-1 and TRBJ2-1; 7 positions match TRBD2. The CDR3 length is 14 residues. V was pared by 3 bases and J by 5 bases, with 5 bases of the junction left unmatched. Germline CDR1 reads SGHRS; CDR2 reads YFSETQ. The DNA of the CDR3 is TGCGCCAGCAGCTGGGTCAGCGGGGACAATGAGCAGTTCTTC. The encoded protein is CASSWVSGDNEQFF. The variable domain in full, completed from reference TRBV5-1 and TRBJ2-1, reads KAGVTQTPRYLIKTRGQQVTLSCSPISGHRSVSWYQQTPGQGLQFLFEYFSETQRNKGNFPGRFSGRQFSNSRSEMNVSTLELGDSALYLCASSWVSGDNEQFFGPGTRLTVL.

This clonotype was seen a few times. The chain couples TRBV12-3 or TRBV12-4 to TRBJ2-6; 8 bases are a match to TRBD2. This CDR3 contains 18 residues. V gave up 3 bases and J gave up 5 bases; unmatched junction bases: 12. In DNA, the CDR3 is TGTGCCAGCAGTTTGGATGTAGCGGGGCCCTTGCGGGCCAACGTCCTGACTTTC. This sequence encodes CASSLDVAGPLRANVLTF.

The chain combines TRBV20-1 with TRBJ2-7, with 7 bases identical to TRBD1. CDR1 DFQATT and CDR2 SNEGSKA come from the germline V gene (reference sequence). The V and J ends lost 4 bases and 2 bases, in that order; junction bases with no gene match: 11. The CDR3 consists of 15 residues. For the CDR3, the DNA is TGCAGTGCTACCAATGACAGGGTTCGACCCTACGAGCAGTACTTC. Translated: CSATNDRVRPYEQYF.

The chain employs TRBV7-9 and TRBJ2-3; no clear D. The germline gives CDR1 SEHNR, CDR2 FQNEAQ (reference sequence). Trimming took off 2 bases at V and 4 bases at J, with 10 bases between the two ends. This CDR3 region has 14 residues. The CDR3 protein is CASSLSVGADTQYF. Here the CDR3 DNA reads TGTGCCAGCAGCTTAAGCGTGGGCGCAGATACGCAGTATTTT.

The chain is built from TRBV5-5 and TRBJ1-6; TRBD1 is a possible D gene (5 bases). Trimming shortened V by 2 bases and J by 9 bases, and 18 bases separated the two germline ends. The germline V gene encodes CDR1 SGHKS and CDR2 YYEKEE (reference sequence). The CDR3 spans 16 residues. CDR3 protein: CASSFILPPGLSPLHF. CDR3 DNA sequence: TGTGCCAGCAGCTTTATCCTCCCACCGGGGCTTTCACCCCTCCACTTT.

The chain recombines TRBV5-1 with TRBJ2-1; D unresolved. The CDR3 totals 19 residues. V lost 0 bases, J lost 7 bases, and 26 bases lay in between. Per the germline V gene, CDR1 is SGHRS and CDR2 is YFSETQ. The CDR3 spells CASSLGSKLALIGPNEQFF. The CDR3 coding sequence is TGCGCCAGCAGCTTGGGGAGCAAGTTAGCCCTAATAGGCCCTAATGAGCAGTTCTTC.

This clonotype came up a few times. This chain connects TRBV3-1 to TRBJ2-7; TRBD1 aligns across 10 bases. Germline lookup yields CDR1 LGHDT and CDR2 YNNKEL (reference sequence). J was trimmed by 7 bases and V by 4 bases; bases with no gene match: 10. This CDR3 has 15 amino acids. Written as DNA, the CDR3 is TGTGCCAGCAGCCCTACCCGACAGGGGGCTAAGGAGCAGTACTTC. Encoded protein: CASSPTRQGAKEQYF.

V and J are TRBV18 and TRBJ2-1, with 11 bases lining up with TRBD2. Germline values: CDR1 KGHSH, CDR2 LQKENI. The CDR3 is 16 residues long. Trimming cost V 6 bases and J 8 bases; bases outside gene matches: 12. The CDR3 DNA reads TGTGCCAGCTCGCCGCTAGCGGGAGGCCGAGGGGATGAGCAGTTCTTC. This encodes CASSPLAGGRGDEQFF.

This clonotype has only a few counts. J is TRBJ2-7 and V is TRBV12-3 or TRBV12-4; 9 bases are shared with TRBD2. The length of the CDR3 is 15 residues. V was clipped by 7 bases and J by 3 bases; unmatched bases: 10. This CDR3 reads CASKGSSGVNYEQYF. CDR3 coding DNA: TGTGCCAGCAAGGGATCTAGCGGGGTCAACTACGAGCAGTACTTC.

V gene TRBV11-2 combines with J gene TRBJ2-2, with 9 bases fitting TRBD2. Trimming removed 2 bases from V and 2 bases from J; junction bases left unmatched: 9. CDR1 SGHAT and CDR2 FQNNGV come from the germline V gene. The length of the CDR3 is 18 residues. CDR3 sequence reads: CASSLKRVAGVNTGELFF. In DNA, the CDR3 is TGTGCCAGCAGCTTAAAACGGGTAGCGGGAGTTAACACCGGGGAGCTGTTTTTT. The full variable domain, in which reference TRBV11-2 and TRBJ2-2 provide the parts outside the CDR3, is EAGVAQSPRYKIIEKRQSVAFWCNPISGHATLYWYQQILGQGPKLLIQFQNNGVVDDSQLPKDRFSAERLKGVDSTLKIQPAKLEDSAVYLCASSLKRVAGVNTGELFFGEGSRLTVL.